This TCR beta chain was captured in a study of shared clonotypes between healthy human individuals. Findings of the study overall: For naive CD4 cells, 4% to 5% of clonotypes were shared across a few donors.

Clones were read by immunoSEQ multiplex PCR, and TCRdb kept only the in-frame ones, dropping some. The sample carries some 2,500,000 clones, around 93% recorded once. Trimming shortened V by 0 bases and J by 5 bases, and 8 bases separated the two germline ends. Germline CDR1 and CDR2: GTSNPN and SVGIG (reference sequence). The CDR3 has 12 residues. About this clone: Its antigen is currently unknown.

This receptor was taken from a man aged 18 to 35 in good health. Some clones in this sample may be carry-over from other donors' samples. The chain carries TRBV30 and TRBJ2-7, with unresolved D. Sequencing was carried out using naive CD4+ T cells from PBMCs. Regarding subset: CD45RA+ positively selected. The CDR3 reads CAWSVSANEQYF. In DNA, the CDR3 is TGTGCCTGGAGTGTATCCGCGAACGAGCAGTACTTC. Supplemented by reference TRBV30 and TRBJ2-7, the full variable domain reads SQTIHQWPATLVQPVGSPLSLECTVEGTSNPNLYWYRQAAGRGLQLLFYSVGIGQISSEVPQNLSASRPQDRQFILSSKKLLLSDSGFYLCAWSVSANEQYFGPGTRLTVT.